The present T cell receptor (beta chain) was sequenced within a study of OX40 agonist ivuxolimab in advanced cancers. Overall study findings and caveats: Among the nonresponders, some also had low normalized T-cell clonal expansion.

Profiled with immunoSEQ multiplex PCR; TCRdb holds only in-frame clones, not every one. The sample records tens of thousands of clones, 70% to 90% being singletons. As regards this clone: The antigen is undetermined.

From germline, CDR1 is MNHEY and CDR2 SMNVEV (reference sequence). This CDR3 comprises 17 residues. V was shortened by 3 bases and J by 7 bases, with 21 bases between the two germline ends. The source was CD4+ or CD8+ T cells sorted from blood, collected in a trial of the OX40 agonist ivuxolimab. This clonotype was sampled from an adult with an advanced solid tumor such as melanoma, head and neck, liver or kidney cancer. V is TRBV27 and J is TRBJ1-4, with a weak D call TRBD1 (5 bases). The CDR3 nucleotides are TGTGCCAGCAGTTTGCGATTCGGTGTGGGGGTGGCTGAAAAACTGTTTTTT. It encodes CASSLRFGVGVAEKLFF.